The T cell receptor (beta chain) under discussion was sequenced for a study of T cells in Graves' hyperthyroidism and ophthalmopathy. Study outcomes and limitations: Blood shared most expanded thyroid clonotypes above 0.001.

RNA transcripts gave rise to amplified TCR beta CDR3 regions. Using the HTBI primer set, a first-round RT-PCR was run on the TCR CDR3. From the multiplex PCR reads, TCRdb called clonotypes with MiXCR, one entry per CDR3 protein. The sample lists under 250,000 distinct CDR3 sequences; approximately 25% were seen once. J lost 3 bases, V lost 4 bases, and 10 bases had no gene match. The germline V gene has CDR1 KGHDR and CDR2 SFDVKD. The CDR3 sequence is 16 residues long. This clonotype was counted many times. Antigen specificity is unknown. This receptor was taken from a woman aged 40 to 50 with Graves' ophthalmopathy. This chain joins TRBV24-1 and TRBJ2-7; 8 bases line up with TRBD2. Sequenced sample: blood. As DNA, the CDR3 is TGTGCCACCAGTGACCACGGGAGGGGGAACCTCTACGAGCAGTACTTC. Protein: CATSDHGRGNLYEQYF.